These T cell receptor beta chains were read from a single sample in a study of blood T cell repertoires in COVID-19. Some clones are missing from TCRdb's copy, which holds only in-frame ones; the method was immunoSEQ multiplex PCR. The profile shows approximately 110,000 clones, about 88% of them singletons. The specimen sequenced was peripheral blood. These receptors were taken from a woman aged 70-85 years who had recovered from COVID-19. CDR3s include the opening cysteine and the closing phenylalanine or tryptophan. Each record gives: CDR3 protein, CDR3 DNA, V gene, J gene, clone size, D gene. A D gene is named only where the DNA matches it firmly. Clone size is given for some rows only: seen once, a few or many times, or a class if the clone is expanded.

CASSLWTAKGELFF,TGTGCCAGCTCTCTTTGGACAGCCAAGGGGGAGCTGTTTTTT,TRBV18,TRBJ2-2,.,.
CASSQVGTGGYNEQFF,TGCGCCAGCAGCCAGGTTGGGACAGGGGGGTACAATGAGCAGTTCTTC,TRBV4-3,TRBJ2-1,.,TRBD1
CASSLSVMNTEAFF,TGCGCCAGCAGCTTGTCAGTCATGAACACTGAAGCTTTCTTT,TRBV5-1,TRBJ1-1,.,.
CASTKPTGYTEAFF,TGTGCCAGCACCAAGCCGACAGGGTACACTGAAGCTTTCTTT,TRBV7-2,TRBJ1-1,.,TRBD1
CASSSRGSYNSPLHF,TGTGCCAGCAGCTCAAGGGGTAGCTATAATTCACCCCTCCACTTT,TRBV7-6,TRBJ1-6,few,.
CSVKRGLGDEQFF,TGCAGCGTTAAGAGGGGACTAGGGGATGAGCAGTTCTTC,TRBV29-1,TRBJ2-1,.,TRBD2
CASRPNRGSFYGYTF,TGTGCCAGCAGGCCAAACAGGGGATCCTTCTATGGCTACACCTTC,TRBV6-5,TRBJ1-2,.,TRBD1
CASSSTGPSYNEQFF,TGTGCCAGCAGCTCTACAGGGCCCTCCTACAATGAGCAGTTCTTC,TRBV11-2,TRBJ2-1,.,.
CAWRGTGNSPLHF,TGTGCCTGGAGGGGAACAGGGAATTCACCCCTCCACTTT,TRBV30,TRBJ1-6,.,.
CASSSYSGNTGELFF,TGCGCCAGCAGCTCATATAGCGGGAACACCGGGGAGCTGTTTTTT,TRBV5-1,TRBJ2-2,.,.
CASSFGSGKYF,TGTGCCAGCAGCTTTGGGTCAGGAAAGTACTTC,TRBV11-2,TRBJ2-5,once,.
CAWSWGQGINQPQHF,TGTGCCTGGAGTTGGGGACAGGGTATCAATCAGCCCCAGCATTTT,TRBV30,TRBJ1-5,.,TRBD1
CASSPRSSEETQYF,TGTGCCAGCAGTCCCCGGTCATCCGAGGAGACCCAGTACTTC,TRBV7-8,TRBJ2-5,.,.
CASSIRGDISGNTIYF,TGTGCCAGTAGTATCAGGGGCGACATCTCTGGAAACACCATATATTTT,TRBV19,TRBJ1-3,.,.
CASSIRSGELFF,TGTGCCAGTAGTATCCGGAGCGGGGAGCTGTTTTTT,TRBV19,TRBJ2-2,.,.
CASSPSSVAEDNEQFF,TGTGCCAGCAGTCCCTCCTCGGTAGCGGAGGACAATGAGCAGTTCTTC,TRBV27,TRBJ2-1,.,.
CASSLWVQAISYEQYF,TGTGCCAGCAGTTTATGGGTACAGGCCATTTCCTACGAGCAGTACTTC,TRBV28,TRBJ2-7,once,.
CASSGGFGSREGGSIQYF,TGTGCCAGCAGTGGCGGATTCGGGAGTCGGGAGGGAGGAAGCATTCAGTACTTC,TRBV2,TRBJ2-4,few,TRBD2
CASSLVGTGAQPQHF,TGTGCCAGCAGCTTGGTAGGGACAGGGGCTCAGCCCCAGCATTTT,TRBV5-5,TRBJ1-5,few,TRBD1
CASSFPGPGQGARSTGELFF,TGCGCCAGCAGCTTCCCGGGACCGGGACAGGGGGCGCGGAGCACCGGGGAGCTGTTTTTT,TRBV5-1,TRBJ2-2,.,TRBD1
CAWNRASGGTREQYF,TGTGCCTGGAACAGGGCTAGCGGGGGAACTCGCGAGCAGTACTTC,TRBV30,TRBJ2-7,.,TRBD2
CASSLGQDRGGTEAFF,TGTGCCAGCTCCCTCGGACAGGACAGAGGGGGCACTGAAGCTTTCTTT,TRBV18,TRBJ1-1,.,TRBD1
CASSLQTGWDSPLHF,TGTGCCAGCAGCCTCCAGACAGGGTGGGATTCACCCCTCCACTTT,TRBV7-2,TRBJ1-6,.,TRBD1
CASSQDPGGVKTAKNIQYF,TGTGCCAGCAGCCAAGATCCAGGGGGCGTTAAGACGGCCAAAAACATTCAGTACTTC,TRBV3-1/TRBV3-2,TRBJ2-4,.,TRBD1
CATSDSGALGGNEQFF,TGTGCCACCAGTGATTCCGGGGCCCTAGGGGGCAATGAGCAGTTCTTC,TRBV24-1,TRBJ2-1,.,.
CASSLAEETQYF,TGTGCCAGCAGCTTGGCCGAAGAGACCCAGTACTTC,TRBV5-6,TRBJ2-5,.,.
CASSLGGQTYEQYF,TGTGCCAGCAGCTTAGGGGGACAGACCTACGAGCAGTACTTC,TRBV11-1,TRBJ2-7,.,TRBD1
CAIRGGDRAYGYTF,TGTGCCATCAGGGGCGGGGACAGGGCATATGGCTACACCTTC,TRBV28,TRBJ1-2,.,TRBD1
CASSHSVLSGSGDTQYF,TGTGCCAGCAGTCACTCGGTTCTAAGCGGGAGCGGAGATACGCAGTATTTT,TRBV6-2/TRBV6-3,TRBJ2-3,.,TRBD2
CASSAGQSSYNEQFF,TGTGCCAGCAGTGCGGGACAGAGCTCCTACAATGAGCAGTTCTTC,TRBV2,TRBJ2-1,once,TRBD1
CASTETSGSVDTQYF,TGCGCCAGCACAGAGACTAGCGGGAGCGTAGATACGCAGTATTTT,TRBV5-1,TRBJ2-3,few,TRBD2
CASSFVLAGGEQFF,TGTGCCAGCAGCTTCGTCCTAGCGGGCGGTGAGCAGTTCTTC,TRBV7-9,TRBJ2-1,.,TRBD2
CASSAPGVGANVLTF,TGTGCCAGCAGCGCGCCAGGGGTAGGGGCCAACGTCCTGACTTTC,TRBV7-6,TRBJ2-6,.,.
CAINDRGIGTGELFF,TGTGCCATCAACGACAGGGGTATTGGCACCGGGGAGCTGTTTTTT,TRBV10-3,TRBJ2-2,.,TRBD1
CAISEDRGDEKLFF,TGTGCCATCAGTGAGGACAGGGGAGATGAAAAACTGTTTTTT,TRBV10-3,TRBJ1-4,.,TRBD1
CASSVLGAEVYNEQFF,TGTGCCAGCAGCGTATTAGGAGCGGAGGTATACAATGAGCAGTTCTTC,TRBV9,TRBJ2-1,.,.